This is a list of T cell receptor beta chains from one sample in a study of shared clonotypes between healthy human individuals. Produced via immunoSEQ multiplex PCR; TCRdb's table is partial and in-frame only. The sample comprises some 630,000 clones, about two thirds of which are singletons, and around 1.8% rests with the top ten. The sequencing sample was made of memory CD4+ T cells sorted from blood. Receptors originate from a woman aged 25-40 years in good health. CDR3s include the opening cysteine and the closing phenylalanine or tryptophan. Fields, in order: D gene, V gene, clone size, J gene, CDR3 protein, CDR3 DNA. D genes are given only for firm matches. Expanded clones are given a class, and other clones once, few, many or no size at all.

d_call: TRBD1; v_call: TRBV28; clone_size: NA; j_call: TRBJ1-2; cdr3_aa: CASRSQGADYGYTF; cdr3_nt: TGTGCCAGCAGATCACAGGGGGCGGACTATGGCTACACCTTC
d_call: TRBD2; v_call: TRBV27; clone_size: NA; j_call: TRBJ2-7; cdr3_aa: CASSSLAGAGYEQYF; cdr3_nt: TGTGCCAGCAGTTCCCTAGCGGGAGCTGGGTACGAGCAGTACTTC
d_call: NA; v_call: TRBV18; clone_size: NA; j_call: TRBJ1-2; cdr3_aa: CASSLGQSTNYGYTF; cdr3_nt: TGTGCCAGCTCTCTTGGACAGTCCACTAACTATGGCTACACCTTC
d_call: NA; v_call: TRBV5-1; clone_size: NA; j_call: TRBJ1-2; cdr3_aa: CASSSNLNYGYTF; cdr3_nt: TGCGCCAGCAGCTCTAACTTAAACTATGGCTACACCTTC
d_call: NA; v_call: TRBV6-5; clone_size: NA; j_call: TRBJ2-3; cdr3_aa: CASSPGPPDTQYF; cdr3_nt: TGTGCCAGCAGTCCAGGGCCGCCAGATACGCAGTATTTT
d_call: NA; v_call: TRBV6-6; clone_size: NA; j_call: TRBJ2-7; cdr3_aa: CASSYFGQGPYEQYF; cdr3_nt: TGTGCCAGCAGTTATTTTGGCCAGGGACCCTACGAGCAGTACTTC
d_call: TRBD2; v_call: TRBV19; clone_size: NA; j_call: TRBJ2-2; cdr3_aa: CASGTSQNTGELFF; cdr3_nt: TGTGCCAGTGGGACTAGCCAAAACACCGGGGAGCTGTTTTTT
d_call: NA; v_call: TRBV5-1; clone_size: few; j_call: TRBJ2-6; cdr3_aa: CASSARDFVILSGANVLTF; cdr3_nt: TGCGCCAGCAGCGCCCGGGACTTCGTAATTTTGTCTGGGGCCAACGTCCTGACTTTC
d_call: NA; v_call: TRBV5-1; clone_size: NA; j_call: TRBJ2-5; cdr3_aa: CASSLRESWETQYF; cdr3_nt: TGCGCCAGCAGCTTACGGGAGAGTTGGGAGACCCAGTACTTC
d_call: TRBD1; v_call: TRBV11-3; clone_size: many; j_call: TRBJ1-1; cdr3_aa: CASSLRGGLGTEAFF; cdr3_nt: TGTGCCAGCAGCTTAAGAGGGGGCTTGGGCACTGAAGCTTTCTTT
d_call: NA; v_call: TRBV6-6; clone_size: NA; j_call: TRBJ2-7; cdr3_aa: CASRLQGMSSYEQYF; cdr3_nt: TGTGCCAGCAGGCTACAGGGCATGTCCTCCTACGAGCAGTACTTC
d_call: NA; v_call: TRBV28; clone_size: few; j_call: TRBJ2-1; cdr3_aa: CASSSPDTLGQFF; cdr3_nt: TGTGCCAGCAGTTCGCCCGACACGCTAGGACAGTTCTTC
d_call: NA; v_call: TRBV18; clone_size: NA; j_call: TRBJ2-1; cdr3_aa: CASSPGGGVYNEQFF; cdr3_nt: TGTGCCAGCTCACCGGGGGGAGGAGTCTACAATGAGCAGTTCTTC